Below are 10 T cell receptor beta chains sequenced from a single sample in a study of blood T cell repertoires in COVID-19. Measured with immunoSEQ multiplex PCR; TCRdb has only the in-frame clones, and not every one. Here the sample spans 150,000 to 200,000 clones, 86% being singletons. The sequencing sample was made of peripheral blood. The receptors originated from an elderly woman in a cohort sampled during active or convalescent COVID-19.

The V gene is TRBV14, the J gene TRBJ2-1; TRBD1 might be the D (5 bases). Germline CDR1 SGHDN, CDR2 FVKESK. The CDR3 runs to 15 residues. The V end was cut by 2 bases, the J end by 0 bases, with 8 bases between. The CDR3 sequence: CASSQQQGSYNEQFF. The CDR3 DNA reads TGTGCCAGCAGCCAACAGCAGGGCTCCTACAATGAGCAGTTCTTC.

The chain couples TRBV10-3 to TRBJ1-3; 11 bases are a match to TRBD1. This CDR3 region has 16 residues. Germline V gene sequence: CDR1 ENHRY, CDR2 SYGVKD. With V trimmed by 6 bases and J by 4 bases, 8 bases remained unmatched. The chain's CDR3 is CAISLDRGRTGNTIYF. The CDR3 region has the DNA TGTGCCATCAGCCTGGACAGGGGGCGAACCGGAAACACCATATATTTT.

V usage is TRBV21-1 and J usage is TRBJ2-7; the table's D call, TRBD2, has no DNA check behind it. TRBV21-1 constitutes a pseudogene. The CDR3 is 14 amino acids. CDR3 nucleotide sequence: TGTGCCAACAGGACTGCGGGGGCTGAGGACGAGCAGTACGTC. Protein sequence: CANRTAGAEDEQYV.

The chain joins TRBV28 to TRBJ1-1, with 10 bases that match TRBD1. The CDR3 is 16 residues long. V dropped 4 bases and J dropped 2; count of bases not matched to a gene: 7. Germline values: CDR1 MDHEN, CDR2 SYDVKM. The CDR3 spells CASSSGTGVYNTEAFF. CDR3 nucleotides: TGTGCCAGCAGTTCCGGGACAGGGGTGTATAACACTGAAGCTTTCTTT.

The chain employs TRBV11-2 and TRBJ1-2, with D possibly TRBD1 on 5 matching bases. This CDR3 comprises 16 residues. Germline assignment: CDR1 SGHAT and CDR2 FQNNGV. V lost 1 base to trimming and J lost 1 base, with 13 bases between them. CDR3 residues: CASSLGTGYFNYGYTF. In nucleotides, the CDR3 is TGTGCCAGCAGCTTAGGAACAGGCTATTTTAACTATGGCTACACCTTC.

The V gene is TRBV7-9, the J gene TRBJ1-1, with D possibly matching TRBD1 (5 bases). The germline gives CDR1 SEHNR, CDR2 FQNEAQ (reference sequence). V shed 2 bases and J shed 4 bases, with 8 bases lying between them. This CDR3 comprises 13 residues. The CDR3, as DNA: TGTGCCAGCAGCTTATTTACAGGCACTGAAGCTTTCTTT. Encoded protein: CASSLFTGTEAFF.

The chain employs TRBV27 and TRBJ2-5; tentative D call: TRBD2 (7 bases). From germline, CDR1 is MNHEY and CDR2 SMNVEV (reference sequence). This CDR3 region has 16 residues. V dropped 6 bases and J dropped 9 bases, with 26 bases sitting between them. This CDR3 reads CASRSASGGPAVAQYF. CDR3 in DNA: TGTGCCAGCAGATCCGCCTCCGGGGGGCCGGCGGTGGCCCAGTACTTC.

This clone has more than one count but fewer than ten. The chain carries TRBV6-5 and TRBJ1-3; D is ambiguous. Trimming pared 7 bases from V and 0 bases from J, leaving 13 bases between. The CDR3 is made up of 15 amino acids. Per the germline V gene, CDR1 is MNHEY and CDR2 is SVGAGI. The DNA for the CDR3 is TGTGCCAGCACCCTAGCGGTGAGCTCTGGAAACACCATATATTTT. Translation: CASTLAVSSGNTIYF.

The rearrangement links TRBV6-5 to TRBJ2-5, with 11 bases matching TRBD2. The CDR3 is 16 residues long. Per the germline V gene, CDR1 is MNHEY and CDR2 is SVGAGI. V shed 2 bases and J 3 bases; nucleotides not matched to a gene: 5. CDR3 coding DNA: TGTGCCAGCAGTTACGGGACTAGCGGAGTTGAAGAGACCCAGTACTTC. Translating it yields CASSYGTSGVEETQYF.

The J gene is TRBJ2-3, the V gene TRBV5-6; D is unclear. The length of the CDR3 is 14 residues. Germline V gene lookup returns CDR1 SGHDT and CDR2 YYEEEE. The ends were cut back, 4 bases at V and 6 bases at J, with 15 bases in the middle. CDR3: CASSLLHAPDTQYF. The CDR3 bases are TGTGCCAGCAGCCTCCTCCATGCGCCGGATACGCAGTATTTT. The variable domain in full, completed from reference TRBV5-6 and TRBJ2-3, reads DAGVTQSPTHLIKTRGQQVTLRCSPKSGHDTVSWYQQALGQGPQFIFQYYEEEERQRGNFPDRFSGHQFPNYSSELNVNALLLGDSALYLCASSLLHAPDTQYFGPGTRLTVL.